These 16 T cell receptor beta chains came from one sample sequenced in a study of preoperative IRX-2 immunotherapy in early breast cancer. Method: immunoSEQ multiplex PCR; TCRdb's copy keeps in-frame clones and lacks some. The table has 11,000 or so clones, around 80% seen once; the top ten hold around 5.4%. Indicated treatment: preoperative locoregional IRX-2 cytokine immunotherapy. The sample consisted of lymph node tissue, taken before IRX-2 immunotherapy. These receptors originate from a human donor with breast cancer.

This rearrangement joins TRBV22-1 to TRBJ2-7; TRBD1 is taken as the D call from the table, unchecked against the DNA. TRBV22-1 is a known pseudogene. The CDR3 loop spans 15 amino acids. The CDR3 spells CASSSSGTGSYEQYF. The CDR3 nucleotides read TGTGCCAGCAGTTCCTCCGGGACAGGGTCCTACGAGCAGTACTTC.

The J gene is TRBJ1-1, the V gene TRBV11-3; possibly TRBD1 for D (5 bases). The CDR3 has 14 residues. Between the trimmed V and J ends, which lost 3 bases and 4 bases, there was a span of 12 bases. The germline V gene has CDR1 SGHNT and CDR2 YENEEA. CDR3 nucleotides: TGTGCCAGCAGCTTTATTCAGGGACGCACTGAAGCTTTCTTT. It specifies CASSFIQGRTEAFF. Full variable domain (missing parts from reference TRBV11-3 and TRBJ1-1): EAGVVQSPRYKIIEKKQPVAFWCNPISGHNTLYWYLQNLGQGPELLIRYENEEAVDDSQLPKDRFSAERLKGVDSTLKIQPAELGDSAVYLCASSFIQGRTEAFFGQGTRLTVV.

The CDR3 is CASSLLFVRGEKLFF. CDR3 coding DNA: TGTGCCAGCAGCTTACTCTTCGTCCGGGGGGAAAAACTGTTTTTT. The rearrangement uses TRBV11-3 and TRBJ1-4; a possible D gene is TRBD1 (5 bases). The V gene lost 2 bases and the J gene lost 8 bases, with 15 bases spanning the gap. Per the germline V gene, CDR1 is SGHNT and CDR2 is YENEEA. The CDR3 sequence is 15 residues long.

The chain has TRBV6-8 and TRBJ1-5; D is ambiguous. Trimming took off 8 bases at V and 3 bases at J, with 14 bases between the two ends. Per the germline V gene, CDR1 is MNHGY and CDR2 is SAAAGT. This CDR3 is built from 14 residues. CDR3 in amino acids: CASLWGTDNQPQHF. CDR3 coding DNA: TGTGCCAGCTTGTGGGGAACGGACAATCAGCCCCAGCATTTT.

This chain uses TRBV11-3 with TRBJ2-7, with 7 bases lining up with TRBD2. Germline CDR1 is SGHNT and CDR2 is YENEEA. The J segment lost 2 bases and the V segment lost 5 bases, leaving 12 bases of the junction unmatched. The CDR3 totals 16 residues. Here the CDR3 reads CASSPEEAGTTYEQYF. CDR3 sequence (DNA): TGTGCCAGCAGCCCTGAGGAGGCGGGGACTACCTACGAGCAGTACTTC. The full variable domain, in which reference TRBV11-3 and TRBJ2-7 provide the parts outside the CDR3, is EAGVVQSPRYKIIEKKQPVAFWCNPISGHNTLYWYLQNLGQGPELLIRYENEEAVDDSQLPKDRFSAERLKGVDSTLKIQPAELGDSAVYLCASSPEEAGTTYEQYFGPGTRLTVT.

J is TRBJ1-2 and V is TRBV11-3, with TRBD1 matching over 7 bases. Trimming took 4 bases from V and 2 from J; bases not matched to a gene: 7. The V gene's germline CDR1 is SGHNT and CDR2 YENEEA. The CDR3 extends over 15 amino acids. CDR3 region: CASSSNRDSNYGYTF. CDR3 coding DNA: TGTGCCAGCAGCTCAAATCGGGACAGCAACTATGGCTACACCTTC.

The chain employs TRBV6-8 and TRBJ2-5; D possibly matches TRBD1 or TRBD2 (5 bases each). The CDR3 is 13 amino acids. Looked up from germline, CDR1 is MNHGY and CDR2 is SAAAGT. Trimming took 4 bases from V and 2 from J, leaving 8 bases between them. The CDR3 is CASSWDGQETQYF. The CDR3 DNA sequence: TGTGCCAGCAGTTGGGACGGTCAAGAGACCCAGTACTTC.

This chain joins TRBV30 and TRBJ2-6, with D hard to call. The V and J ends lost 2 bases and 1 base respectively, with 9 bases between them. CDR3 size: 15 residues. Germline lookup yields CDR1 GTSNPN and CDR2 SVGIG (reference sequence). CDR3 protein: CAWSRTASGANVLTF. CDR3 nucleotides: TGTGCCTGGAGTCGGACGGCATCTGGGGCCAACGTCCTGACTTTC.

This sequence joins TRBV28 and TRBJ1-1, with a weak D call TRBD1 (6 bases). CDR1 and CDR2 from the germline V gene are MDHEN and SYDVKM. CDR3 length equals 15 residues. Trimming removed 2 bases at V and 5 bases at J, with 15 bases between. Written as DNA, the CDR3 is TGTGCCAGCAGTTTAACCACGGGGAGGGGGACTGAAGCTTTCTTT. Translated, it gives CASSLTTGRGTEAFF. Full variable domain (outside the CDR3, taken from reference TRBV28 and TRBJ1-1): DVKVTQSSRYLVKRTGEKVFLECVQDMDHENMFWYRQDPGLGLRLIYFSYDVKMKEKGDIPEGYSVSREKKERFSLILESASTNQTSMYLCASSLTTGRGTEAFFGQGTRLTVV.

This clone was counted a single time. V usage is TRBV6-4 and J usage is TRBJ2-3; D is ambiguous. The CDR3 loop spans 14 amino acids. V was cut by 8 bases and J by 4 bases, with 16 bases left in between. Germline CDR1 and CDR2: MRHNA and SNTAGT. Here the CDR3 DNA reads TGTGCCAGCCGTTACGGCCGGGCGGCAGATACGCAGTATTTT. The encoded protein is CASRYGRAADTQYF.

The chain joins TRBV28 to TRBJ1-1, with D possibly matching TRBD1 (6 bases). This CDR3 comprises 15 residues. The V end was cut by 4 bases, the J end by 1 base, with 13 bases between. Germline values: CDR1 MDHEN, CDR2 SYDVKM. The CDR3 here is CASSSPRGGNTEAFF. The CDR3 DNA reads TGTGCCAGCAGTTCCCCAAGAGGGGGGAACACTGAAGCTTTCTTT.

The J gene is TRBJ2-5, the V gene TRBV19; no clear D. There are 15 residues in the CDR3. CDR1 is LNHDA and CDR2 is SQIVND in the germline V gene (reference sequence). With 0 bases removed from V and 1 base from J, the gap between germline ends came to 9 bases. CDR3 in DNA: TGTGCCAGTAGTATAGAGGGCGGCATCCAAGAGACCCAGTACTTC. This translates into CASSIEGGIQETQYF.

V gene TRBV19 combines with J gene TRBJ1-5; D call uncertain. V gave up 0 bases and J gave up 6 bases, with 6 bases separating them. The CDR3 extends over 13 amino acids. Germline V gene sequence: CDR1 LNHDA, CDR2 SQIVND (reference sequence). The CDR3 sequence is CASSIDVGQPQHF. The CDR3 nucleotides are TGTGCCAGTAGTATAGATGTGGGTCAGCCCCAGCATTTT.

The CDR3 nucleotides are TGTGCCAGCAGTTATCGGGCAGGAGGGAGTGCTTACGAGCAGTACTTC. Translation: CASSYRAGGSAYEQYF. V and J are TRBV6-8 and TRBJ2-7, with a weak D call TRBD2 (6 bases). V dropped 3 bases and J dropped 4 bases, with 19 bases sitting between them. The CDR3 is 16 residues long. Germline values: CDR1 MNHGY, CDR2 SAAAGT.

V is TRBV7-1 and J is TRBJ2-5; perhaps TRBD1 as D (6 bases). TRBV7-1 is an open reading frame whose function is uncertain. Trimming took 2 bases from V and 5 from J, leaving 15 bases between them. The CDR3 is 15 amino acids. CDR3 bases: TGTGCCAGCAGCTCATCTCAGGGGTTCGTGGAGACCCAGTACTTC. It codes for CASSSSQGFVETQYF.

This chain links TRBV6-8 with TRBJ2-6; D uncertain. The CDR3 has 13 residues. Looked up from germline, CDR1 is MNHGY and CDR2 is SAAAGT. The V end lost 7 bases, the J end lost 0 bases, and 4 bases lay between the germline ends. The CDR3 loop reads CASIRSGANVLTF. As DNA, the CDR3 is TGTGCCAGCATCCGCTCTGGGGCCAACGTCCTGACTTTC.